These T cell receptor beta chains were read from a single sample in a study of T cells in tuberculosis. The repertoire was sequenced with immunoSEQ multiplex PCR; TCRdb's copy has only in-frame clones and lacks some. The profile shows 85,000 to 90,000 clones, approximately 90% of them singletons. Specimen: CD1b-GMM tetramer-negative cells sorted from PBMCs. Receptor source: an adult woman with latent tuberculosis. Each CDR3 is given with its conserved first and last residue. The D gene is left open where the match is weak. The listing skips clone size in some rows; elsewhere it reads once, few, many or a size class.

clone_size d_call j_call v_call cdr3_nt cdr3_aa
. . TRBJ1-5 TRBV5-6 TGTGCCAGCAGCTCCACTCTGGGAGGGAGCAGCAATCAGCCCCAGCATTTT CASSSTLGGSSNQPQHF
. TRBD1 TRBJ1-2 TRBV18 TGTGCCAGCTCACCTGCGGACAGGGGAAATGGCTACACCTTC CASSPADRGNGYTF
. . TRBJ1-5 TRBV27 TGTGCCAGCAGTTTAATTGGGCAGATTAGCAATCAGCCCCAGCATTTT CASSLIGQISNQPQHF
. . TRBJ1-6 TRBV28 TGTGCCAGCACCTCCCTGGAGGGCAGGGTCGATAATTCACCCCTCCACTTT CASTSLEGRVDNSPLHF
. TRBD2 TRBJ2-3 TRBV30 TGTGCCTGGAGTGTAGGTGCAGCGGGGGGTCTGGATACGCAGTATTTT CAWSVGAAGGLDTQYF
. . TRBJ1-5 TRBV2 TGTGCCAGCTCCCTATATTATAGCAATCAGCCCCAGCATTTT CASSLYYSNQPQHF
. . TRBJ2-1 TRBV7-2 TGTGCCAGCAGCTTGGGACTTTTCAATGAGCAGTTCTTC CASSLGLFNEQFF
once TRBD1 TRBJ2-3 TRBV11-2 TGTGCCAGCAGCCCTACGTACAGGGGGCTCACAGATACGCAGTATTTT CASSPTYRGLTDTQYF
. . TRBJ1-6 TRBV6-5 TGTGCCAGCTCCCGTAGTACGGATTCACCCCTCCACTTT CASSRSTDSPLHF
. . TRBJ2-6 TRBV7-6 TGTGCCAGCAGCTTAGGAGTCCCTGGGGCCAACGTCCTGACTTTC CASSLGVPGANVLTF
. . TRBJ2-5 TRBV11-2 TGTGCCAGCAGGAAGACTGAAGAGACCCAGTACTTC CASRKTEETQYF
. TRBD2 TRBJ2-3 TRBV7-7 TGTGCTAGCAGCTCTATTCCCGTTAGCGGGGGGGCGGAAGATACGCAGTATTTT CASSSIPVSGGAEDTQYF
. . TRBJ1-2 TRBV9 TGTGCCAGCAGCGAATCCGAGGGATTCTATGGCTACACCTTC CASSESEGFYGYTF
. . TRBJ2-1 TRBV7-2 TGTGCCAGCAGCTTAGGAGGGAGAGATTACAATGAGCAGTTCTTC CASSLGGRDYNEQFF
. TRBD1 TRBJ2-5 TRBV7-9 TGTGCCAGCCTGAGGACAGGGCCCTTCCAAGAGACCCAGTACTTC CASLRTGPFQETQYF
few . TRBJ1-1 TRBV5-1 TGCGCCAGCAGCTTGGGACAGCTGGGCCTTGAAGCTTTCTTT CASSLGQLGLEAFF
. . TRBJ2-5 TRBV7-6 TGTGCCAGCAGCTTAGGATTGATACCAGGGTATGAGACCCAGTACTTC CASSLGLIPGYETQYF
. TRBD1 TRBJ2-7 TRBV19 TGTGCCAGTAGTCCGGGACAGGGGAATTTGGAGCAGTACTTC CASSPGQGNLEQYF
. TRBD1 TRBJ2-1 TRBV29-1 TGCAGCGCCGGACAGGGGGCCCGTGGGACGGAGCAGTTCTTC CSAGQGARGTEQFF
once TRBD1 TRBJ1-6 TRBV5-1 TGCGCCAGCAGCTTATCCGGGACAGGGGGGTCACCCCTCCACTTT CASSLSGTGGSPLHF
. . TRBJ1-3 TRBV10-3 TGTGCCATCATGGGCAACTCTGGAAACACCATATATTTT CAIMGNSGNTIYF
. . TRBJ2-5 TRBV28 TGTGCCAGCAGCGCAGGTACAGGGTTCCAAGAGACCCAGTACTTC CASSAGTGFQETQYF
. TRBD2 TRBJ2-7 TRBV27 TGTGCCAGCAGTTACGGACTAGCGGGGGGCTACGAGCAGTACTTC CASSYGLAGGYEQYF
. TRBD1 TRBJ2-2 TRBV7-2 TGTGCCAGCAGCCCGACAGGGGGCACCGGGGAGCTGTTTTTT CASSPTGGTGELFF
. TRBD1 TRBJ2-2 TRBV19 TGTGCCAGTAGTCCCAGGACAGGGGCGAACACCGGGGAGCTGTTTTTT CASSPRTGANTGELFF
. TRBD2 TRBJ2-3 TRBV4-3 TGCGCCAGCAGCCAAGATACTCTACTAGCGGGGGCAGATACGCAGTATTTT CASSQDTLLAGADTQYF
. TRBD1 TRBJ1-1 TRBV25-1 TGTGCCAGTCAACAGGGGAAGGAGCTTTTCTTT CASQQGKELFF
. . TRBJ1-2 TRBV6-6 TGTGCCAGCAGTTACGCAGGGCCCTTCGATGGCTACACCTTC CASSYAGPFDGYTF
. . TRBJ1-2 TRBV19 TGTGCCAGTAGTATAGAGTTTAGACGAGGGATCTATGGCTACACCTTC CASSIEFRRGIYGYTF
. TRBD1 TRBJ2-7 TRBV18 TGTGCCAGCTCACGCAAGACAGGGGACTACGAGCAGTACTTC CASSRKTGDYEQYF
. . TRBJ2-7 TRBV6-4 TGTGCCAGCAGCCTGACAATCGACTCCTACGAGCAGTACTTC CASSLTIDSYEQYF
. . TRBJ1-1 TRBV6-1 TGTGCCAGCAATTTAAAGGGGAGGACTGAAGCTTTCTTT CASNLKGRTEAFF
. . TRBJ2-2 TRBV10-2 TGCGCCAGCAGTCAGACAGCGAACACCGGGGAGCTGTTTTTT CASSQTANTGELFF
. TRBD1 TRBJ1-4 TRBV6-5 TGTGCCAGCAGTTACTGGACAGGGGTTACTAATGAAAAACTGTTTTTT CASSYWTGVTNEKLFF
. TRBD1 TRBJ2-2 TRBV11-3 TGTGCCAGCAGCCCAGGGGGTTGGACCGGGGAGCTGTTTTTT CASSPGGWTGELFF
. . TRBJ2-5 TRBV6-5 TGTGCCAGCAGTCACACTAGGTCTGAGACCCAGTACTTC CASSHTRSETQYF
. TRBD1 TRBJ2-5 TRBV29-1 TGCAGCGTTGAATATACAGGGGAAAGAGAGACCCAGTACTTC CSVEYTGERETQYF
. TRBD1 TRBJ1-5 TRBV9 TGTGCCAGCAGCACTCCCCGGGACAGGGGGCAACATAGCAATCAGCCCCAGCATTTT CASSTPRDRGQHSNQPQHF
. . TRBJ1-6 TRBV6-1 TGTGCCAGCAGTGAAGCCCGGGGTAGTAATTCACCCCTCCACTTT CASSEARGSNSPLHF
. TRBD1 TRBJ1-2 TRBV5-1 TGCGCCAGCAGCTTGAGACAGGGGATTGACTATGGCTACACCTTC CASSLRQGIDYGYTF
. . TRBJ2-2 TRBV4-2 TGTGCCAGCAGCCAACGGAGGGCCGGGGAGCTGTTTTTT CASSQRRAGELFF
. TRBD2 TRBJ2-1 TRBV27 TGTGCCAGCAGTCGCCACGGACTAGCGGGGCACAATGAGCAGTTCTTC CASSRHGLAGHNEQFF
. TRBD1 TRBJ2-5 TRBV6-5 TGTGCCAGCAGTGAGGCCGGGACAGAAGAGACCCAGTACTTC CASSEAGTEETQYF
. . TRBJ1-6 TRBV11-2 TGTGCCAGCAGCCTAGAGCGGGCGGTCTCACCCCTCCACTTT CASSLERAVSPLHF
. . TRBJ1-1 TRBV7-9 TGTGCCAGCAGCTTAGCCGGAGGGATCAACGAAGCTTTCTTT CASSLAGGINEAFF